Included here is one TCR beta chain sequence, with context. The antigen remains unidentified. The entry originates in a study of T-cell reconstitution after alpha-beta-depleted transplantation in children. Regarding the study as a whole: By one year post-transplant, T-cell counts and diversity largely arose from T cells that were newly produced. By about two months after transplant, alpha-beta T cells reportedly arose from several hundred graft clones that had expanded.

Preparing the TCRbeta library involved the use of unique molecular identifiers. TCRdb independently ran MiXCR on the PCR reads; one entry per CDR3 protein. The table shows around 130,000 distinct CDR3 sequences, with 8.5% to 10% occurring only once. Trimming pared 1 base from V and 0 bases from J, leaving 9 bases between. Germline V gene lookup returns CDR1 MDHEN and CDR2 SYDVKM. The CDR3 extends over 15 amino acids. J is TRBJ2-5 and V is TRBV28; perhaps D is TRBD1 or TRBD2 (6 bases each). This clonotype was sampled from a girl less than two years old who had a stem cell transplant for combined immunodeficiency, so the T cells may come from the graft donor. The starting material was PBMCs, mostly from graft donor cells, obtained 180 days after TCRalphabeta/CD19-depleted stem cell transplant. The CDR3 protein is CASSLYRDYQETQYF. The CDR3 DNA follows: TGTGCCAGCAGTTTATACAGGGACTACCAAGAGACCCAGTACTTC. Full variable domain (remainder filled in from reference TRBV28 and TRBJ2-5): DVKVTQSSRYLVKRTGEKVFLECVQDMDHENMFWYRQDPGLGLRLIYFSYDVKMKEKGDIPEGYSVSREKKERFSLILESASTNQTSMYLCASSLYRDYQETQYFGPGTRLLVL.